Listed here is a single T cell receptor beta chain. These data originate in a study of blood T cell repertoires in COVID-19. Study details: From the United States, Italy and Spain came samples of acute and convalescent COVID-19. Sources were T cells, B-cell-depleted T cells, or PBMCs; the material itself was cDNA or gDNA.

The CDR3 is 15 amino acids. Trimming left V 3 bases short and J 2 bases short, with 13 bases between. Germline lookup yields CDR1 SGHRS and CDR2 YFSETQ. Original methodology: Reference gene primer amplification in the assay estimated nucleated cell counts. The method was immunoSEQ multiplex PCR; TCRdb's version includes in-frame clones alone and lacks a portion of them. V and J calls and clone size come straight from that table; D and trimming were deduced from the DNA. The top ten clones hold 1.5% to 2% of a sample with about 320,000 clones, 88% of them seen once. The V and J genes are TRBV5-1 and TRBJ2-3; TRBD1 is a possible D gene (6 bases). Sequencing was carried out using peripheral blood. The receptor's source is a woman aged 25 to 39 with COVID-19, enrolled during active disease. CDR3 protein: CASSSDRTYTDTQYF. The CDR3 coding sequence is TGCGCCAGCAGCTCCGACAGGACTTACACAGATACGCAGTATTTT.